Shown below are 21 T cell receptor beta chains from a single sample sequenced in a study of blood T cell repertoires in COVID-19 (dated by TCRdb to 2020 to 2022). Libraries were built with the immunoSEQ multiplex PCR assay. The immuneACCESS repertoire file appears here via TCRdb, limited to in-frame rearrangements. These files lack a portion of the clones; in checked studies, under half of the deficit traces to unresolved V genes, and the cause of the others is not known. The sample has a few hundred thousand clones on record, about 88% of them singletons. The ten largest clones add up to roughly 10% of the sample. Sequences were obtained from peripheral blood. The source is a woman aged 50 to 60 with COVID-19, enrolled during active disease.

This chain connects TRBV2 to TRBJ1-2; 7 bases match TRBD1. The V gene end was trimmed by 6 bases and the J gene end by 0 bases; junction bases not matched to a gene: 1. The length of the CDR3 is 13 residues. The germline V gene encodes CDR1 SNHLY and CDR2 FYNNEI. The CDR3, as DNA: TGTGCCAGCAGGACAGGGACTAACTATGGCTACACCTTC. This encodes CASRTGTNYGYTF. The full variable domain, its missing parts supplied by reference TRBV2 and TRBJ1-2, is EPEVTQTPSHQVTQMGQEVILRCVPISNHLYFYWYRQILGQKVEFLVSFYNNEISEKSEIFDDQFSVERPDGSNFTLKIRSTKLEDSAMYFCASRTGTNYGYTFGSGTRLTVV.

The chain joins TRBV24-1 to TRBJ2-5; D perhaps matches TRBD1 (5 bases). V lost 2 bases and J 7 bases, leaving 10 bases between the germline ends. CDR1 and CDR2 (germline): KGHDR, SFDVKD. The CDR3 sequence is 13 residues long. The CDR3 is CATSDSGWGTQYF. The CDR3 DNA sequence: TGTGCCACCAGTGATTCAGGGTGGGGGACCCAGTACTTC.

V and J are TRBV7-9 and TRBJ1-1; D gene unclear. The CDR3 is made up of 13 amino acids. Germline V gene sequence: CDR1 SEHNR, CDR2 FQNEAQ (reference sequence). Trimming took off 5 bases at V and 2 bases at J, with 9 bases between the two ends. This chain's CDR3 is CASSPQANTEAFF. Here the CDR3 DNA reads TGTGCCAGCAGCCCCCAAGCAAACACTGAAGCTTTCTTT. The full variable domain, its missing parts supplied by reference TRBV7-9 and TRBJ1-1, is DTGVSQNPRHKITKRGQNVTFRCDPISEHNRLYWYRQTLGQGPEFLTYFQNEAQLEKSRLLSDRFSAERPKGSFSTLEIQRTEQGDSAMYLCASSPQANTEAFFGQGTRLTVV.

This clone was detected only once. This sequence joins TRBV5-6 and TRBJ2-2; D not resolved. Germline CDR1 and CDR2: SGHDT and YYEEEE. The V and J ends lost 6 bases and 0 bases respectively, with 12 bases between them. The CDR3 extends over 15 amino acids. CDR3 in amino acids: CASTSGWANTGELFF. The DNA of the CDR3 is TGTGCCAGCACGTCGGGTTGGGCGAACACCGGGGAGCTGTTTTTT.

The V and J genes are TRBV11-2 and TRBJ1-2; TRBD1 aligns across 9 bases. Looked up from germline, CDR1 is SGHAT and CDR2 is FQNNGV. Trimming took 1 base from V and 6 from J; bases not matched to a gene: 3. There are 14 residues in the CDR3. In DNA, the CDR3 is TGTGCCAGCAGCTTAGTGGGACAGGGCGATGGCTACACCTTC. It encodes CASSLVGQGDGYTF.

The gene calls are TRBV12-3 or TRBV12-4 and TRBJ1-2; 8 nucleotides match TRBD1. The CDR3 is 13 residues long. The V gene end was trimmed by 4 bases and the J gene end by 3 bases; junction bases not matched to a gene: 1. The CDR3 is CASSSDRDYGYTF. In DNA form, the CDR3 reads TGTGCCAGCAGTTCGGACAGGGACTATGGCTACACCTTC.

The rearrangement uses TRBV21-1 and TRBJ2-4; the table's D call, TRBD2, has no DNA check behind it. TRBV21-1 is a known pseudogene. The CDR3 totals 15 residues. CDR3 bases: TGTGCCACCAGCCACAACGGGCCGGGGGAAAACATTCAGTACTTC. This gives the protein CATSHNGPGENIQYF.

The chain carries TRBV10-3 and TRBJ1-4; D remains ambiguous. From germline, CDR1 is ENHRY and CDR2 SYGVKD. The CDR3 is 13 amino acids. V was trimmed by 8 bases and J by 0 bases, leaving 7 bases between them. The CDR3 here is CAIASATNEKLFF. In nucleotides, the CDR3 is TGTGCCATCGCTAGTGCAACTAATGAAAAACTGTTTTTT.

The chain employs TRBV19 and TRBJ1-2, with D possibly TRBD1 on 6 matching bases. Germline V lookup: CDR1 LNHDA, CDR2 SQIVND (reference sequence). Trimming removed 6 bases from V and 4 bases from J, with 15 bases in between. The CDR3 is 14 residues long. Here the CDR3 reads CASRKQGLIYGYTF. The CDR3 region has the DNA TGTGCCAGTAGAAAACAGGGCCTGATCTATGGCTACACCTTC.

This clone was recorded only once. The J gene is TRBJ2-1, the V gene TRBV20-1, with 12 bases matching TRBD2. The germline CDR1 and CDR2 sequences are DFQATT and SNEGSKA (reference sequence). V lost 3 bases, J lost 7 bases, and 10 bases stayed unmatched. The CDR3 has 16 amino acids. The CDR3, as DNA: TGCAGTGCTAGTCCCCTAGCGGGGGGGACTTGGAATGAGCAGTTCTTC. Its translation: CSASPLAGGTWNEQFF.

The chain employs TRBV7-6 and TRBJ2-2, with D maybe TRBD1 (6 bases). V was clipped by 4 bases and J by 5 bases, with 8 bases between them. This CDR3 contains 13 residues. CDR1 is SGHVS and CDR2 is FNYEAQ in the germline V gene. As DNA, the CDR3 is TGTGCCAGCAGCTCAGGGGTGACCGGGGAGCTGTTTTTT. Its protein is CASSSGVTGELFF.

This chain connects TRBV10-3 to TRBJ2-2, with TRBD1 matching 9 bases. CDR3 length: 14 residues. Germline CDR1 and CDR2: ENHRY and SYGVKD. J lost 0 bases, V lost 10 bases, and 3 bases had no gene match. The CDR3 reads CATRDRANTGELFF. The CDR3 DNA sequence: TGTGCCACCCGGGACAGGGCGAACACCGGGGAGCTGTTTTTT.

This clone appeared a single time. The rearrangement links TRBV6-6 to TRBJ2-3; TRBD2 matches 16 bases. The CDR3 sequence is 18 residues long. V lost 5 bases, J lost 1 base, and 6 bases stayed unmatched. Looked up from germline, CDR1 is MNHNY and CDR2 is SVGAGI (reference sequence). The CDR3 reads CASSPGLAGGDGTDTQYF. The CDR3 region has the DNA TGTGCCAGCAGTCCGGGACTAGCGGGGGGGGATGGCACAGATACGCAGTATTTT.

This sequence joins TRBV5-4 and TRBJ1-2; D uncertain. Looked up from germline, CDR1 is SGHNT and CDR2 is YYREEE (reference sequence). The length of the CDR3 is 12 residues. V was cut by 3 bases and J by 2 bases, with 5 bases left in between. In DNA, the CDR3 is TGTGCCAGCAGCTCCCCGAACTATGGCTACACCTTC. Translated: CASSSPNYGYTF.

CDR3 residues: CASSILSGSLNEQFF. For the CDR3, the DNA is TGTGCCAGTAGTATACTAAGCGGGTCCCTAAATGAGCAGTTCTTC. The rearrangement uses TRBV19 and TRBJ2-1; TRBD2 might be the D (6 bases). Between the trimmed V and J ends, which lost 2 bases and 7 bases, there was a span of 15 bases. The CDR3 sequence is 15 residues long. The germline gives CDR1 LNHDA, CDR2 SQIVND (reference sequence). Full variable domain (remainder filled in from reference TRBV19 and TRBJ2-1): DGGITQSPKYLFRKEGQNVTLSCEQNLNHDAMYWYRQDPGQGLRLIYYSQIVNDFQKGDIAEGYSVSREKKESFPLTVTSAQKNPTAFYLCASSILSGSLNEQFFGPGTRLTVL.

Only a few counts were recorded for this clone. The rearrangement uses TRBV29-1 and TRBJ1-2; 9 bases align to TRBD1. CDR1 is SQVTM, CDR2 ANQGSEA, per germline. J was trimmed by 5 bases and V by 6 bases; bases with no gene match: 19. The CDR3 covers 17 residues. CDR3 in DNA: TGCAGCGTCGACCCACTTTCCGGGACAGGGATGTTTTATGGCTACACCTTC. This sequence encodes CSVDPLSGTGMFYGYTF.

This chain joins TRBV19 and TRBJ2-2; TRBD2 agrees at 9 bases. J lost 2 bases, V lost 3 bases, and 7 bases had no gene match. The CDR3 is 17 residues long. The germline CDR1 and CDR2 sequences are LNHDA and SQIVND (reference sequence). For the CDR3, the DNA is TGTGCCAGTAGTATGGTAGCGGGGGTCATCAACACCGGGGAGCTGTTTTTT. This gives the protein CASSMVAGVINTGELFF. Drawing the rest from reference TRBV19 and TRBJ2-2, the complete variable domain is DGGITQSPKYLFRKEGQNVTLSCEQNLNHDAMYWYRQDPGQGLRLIYYSQIVNDFQKGDIAEGYSVSREKKESFPLTVTSAQKNPTAFYLCASSMVAGVINTGELFFGEGSRLTVL.

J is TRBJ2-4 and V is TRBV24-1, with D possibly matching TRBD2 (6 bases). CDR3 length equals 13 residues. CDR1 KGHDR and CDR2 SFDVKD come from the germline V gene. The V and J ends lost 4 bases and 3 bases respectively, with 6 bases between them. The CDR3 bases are TGTGCCACCAGTGAAGCGGGCAAAAACATTCAGTACTTC. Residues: CATSEAGKNIQYF.

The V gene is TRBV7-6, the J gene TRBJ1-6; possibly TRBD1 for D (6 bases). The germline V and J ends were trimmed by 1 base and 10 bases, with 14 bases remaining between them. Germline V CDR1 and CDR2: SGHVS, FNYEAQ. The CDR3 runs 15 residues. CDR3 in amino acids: CASSLDSQGTSPLHF. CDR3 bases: TGTGCCAGCAGCTTAGATTCGCAGGGGACGTCACCCCTCCACTTT.

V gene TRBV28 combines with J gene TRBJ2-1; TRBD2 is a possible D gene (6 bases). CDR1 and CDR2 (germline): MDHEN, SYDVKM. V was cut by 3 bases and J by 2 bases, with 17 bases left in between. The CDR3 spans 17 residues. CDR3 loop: CASSFYGGLGPYNEQFF. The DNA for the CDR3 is TGTGCCAGCAGTTTTTATGGGGGACTGGGCCCCTACAATGAGCAGTTCTTC.

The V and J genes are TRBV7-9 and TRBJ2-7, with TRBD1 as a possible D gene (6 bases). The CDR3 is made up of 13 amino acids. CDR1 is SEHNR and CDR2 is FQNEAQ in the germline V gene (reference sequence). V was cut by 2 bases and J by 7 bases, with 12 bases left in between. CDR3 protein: CASSLRGNWEQYF. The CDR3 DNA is TGTGCCAGCAGCTTAAGGGGGAATTGGGAGCAGTACTTC.